This T cell receptor (beta chain) is from a study of cytotoxic CD8 clonotypes in ibrutinib-treated CLL. At the level of the study: Included were approximately 10 relapsed/refractory and over 14 treatment-naive patients, of whom 17 were IGHV unmutated.

Some clones are missing from TCRdb's copy, which holds only in-frame ones; the method was immunoSEQ multiplex PCR. The sample gives under 75,000 clones, more than 70% of which show up once; about 40% is in the top ten. Germline-derived CDR1 and CDR2 are SGHNT and YYREEE (reference sequence). This CDR3 is 16 amino acids long. Losses at the gene ends were 0 bases for V and 2 bases for J; bases not matched to a gene: 4. Cryopreserved PBMCs were the source of around 2 micrograms of genomic DNA, which went to TCR beta libraries. This receptor was identified in a human donor with chronic lymphocytic leukemia. The chain recombines TRBV5-4 with TRBJ2-5; 10 nucleotides line up with TRBD2. This specimen consisted of PBMCs, obtained after 12 months of ibrutinib treatment. The CDR3 DNA is TGTGCCAGCAGCTTGGGCTTAGCGGGAGGACAAGAGACCCAGTACTTC. This encodes CASSLGLAGGQETQYF.